The present T cell receptor (beta chain) was sequenced within a study of T cell responses to AZD1222 COVID-19 vaccine. This clone was observed a handful of times. A read error may account for a junction end that differs from germline. Measured with immunoSEQ multiplex PCR; TCRdb has only the in-frame clones, and not every one. The data show about 170,000 clones, with about nine tenths seen just once and 1.5% to 2% held by the top ten. In germline, CDR1 is SSHAT, CDR2 FNYEAQ (reference sequence). The CDR3 loop spans 16 amino acids. This receptor was identified in an adult in good health. The V and J genes are TRBV7-7 and TRBJ2-5, with 12 bases identical to TRBD2. The sequencing here drew on peripheral blood, taken on day 0 of AZD1222 vaccination. In nucleotides, the CDR3 is TGTGCTAGCAGCTTGCAGGGACTAGCGGGCAGGGAGACCCAGTACTTC. Its protein product is CASSLQGLAGRETQYF.